The 26 T cell receptor beta chains reported below all come from one sample, sequenced in a study of early stage breast cancer tumors. TCRdb's copy holds only in-frame clones and misses some; the assay was immunoSEQ multiplex PCR. The repertoire holds around 53,000 clones, with about 90% as singletons. The sample was blood. All receptors come from a person between 65 and 80 years old with breast cancer.

The V call is TRBV19, the J call TRBJ1-6; D unresolved. Germline V gene data show CDR1 as LNHDA and CDR2 as SQIVND (reference sequence). The CDR3 is made up of 14 amino acids. V lost 3 bases and J lost 7, with 10 bases in between. CDR3 in DNA: TGTGCCAGTAGTATTGACGGGAGAAATTCACCCCTCCACTTT. Translating gives CASSIDGRNSPLHF. The variable domain in full, with the rest retrieved from reference TRBV19 and TRBJ1-6, is DGGITQSPKYLFRKEGQNVTLSCEQNLNHDAMYWYRQDPGQGLRLIYYSQIVNDFQKGDIAEGYSVSREKKESFPLTVTSAQKNPTAFYLCASSIDGRNSPLHFGNGTRLTVT.

The CDR3 sequence is CASSRDRAYEQYF. CDR3 DNA sequence: TGTGCCAGCAGTCGGGACAGAGCCTACGAGCAGTACTTC. The gene calls are TRBV6-5 and TRBJ2-7, with 7 bases that match TRBD1. The CDR3 spans 13 residues. The germline CDR1 and CDR2 sequences are MNHEY and SVGAGI. Trimming cost V 5 bases and J 2 bases; bases outside gene matches: 3.

The chain has TRBV14 and TRBJ2-7; 7 bases are shared with TRBD2. The CDR3 loop spans 13 amino acids. J was trimmed by 1 base and V by 4 bases; bases with no gene match: 1. Germline V CDR1 and CDR2: SGHDN, FVKESK. Here the CDR3 reads CASSRGGSYEQYF. CDR3 nucleotides: TGTGCCAGCAGCCGGGGGGGATCCTACGAGCAGTACTTC.

The chain carries TRBV5-5 and TRBJ1-2, with D unresolved. Deletions cut 2 bases from V and 1 base from J, with 6 bases between. The V gene's germline CDR1 is SGHKS and CDR2 YYEKEE (reference sequence). The CDR3 runs to 13 residues. CDR3 sequence: CASSFGLNYGYTF. The CDR3 DNA reads TGTGCCAGCAGCTTCGGACTTAACTATGGCTACACCTTC.

V gene TRBV19 combines with J gene TRBJ1-5; the match to TRBD1 covers 8 bases. The CDR3 covers 16 residues. CDR1 and CDR2 from the germline V gene are LNHDA and SQIVND (reference sequence). With 7 bases clipped from V and 2 bases from J, the junction kept 10 bases outside the gene matches. For the CDR3, the DNA is TGTGCCAGTAATGGGGGCGGACAGGGTGGCAATCAGCCCCAGCATTTT. This codes for CASNGGGQGGNQPQHF.

The chain links TRBV10-3 to TRBJ1-1, with 9 bases matching TRBD1. The CDR3 is 14 residues long. From germline, CDR1 is ENHRY and CDR2 SYGVKD. The V gene end was trimmed by 4 bases and the J gene end by 7 bases; junction bases not matched to a gene: 7. CDR3 loop: CAISGDRDSFEAFF. CDR3 sequence (DNA): TGTGCCATCAGTGGGGACAGGGATTCGTTTGAAGCTTTCTTT.

The chain has TRBV9 and TRBJ1-1; TRBD1 matches 9 bases. V lost 3 bases to trimming and J lost 4 bases; unmatched junction nucleotides: 7. Germline V gives CDR1 SGDLS, CDR2 YYNGEE. The CDR3 is made up of 15 amino acids. CDR3 loop: CASSATGGRATEAFF. The CDR3 DNA reads as TGTGCCAGCAGCGCCACAGGGGGCCGCGCCACTGAAGCTTTCTTT. Filled out from reference TRBV9 and TRBJ1-1, the complete variable domain reads DSGVTQTPKHLITATGQRVTLRCSPRSGDLSVYWYQQSLDQGLQFLIQYYNGEERAKGNILERFSAQQFPDLHSELNLSSLELGDSALYFCASSATGGRATEAFFGQGTRLTVV.

The rearrangement uses TRBV21-1 and TRBJ1-1. TRBV21-1 is reported as a pseudogene. This CDR3 is 14 amino acids long. The CDR3 region has the DNA TGTGCCAGCAGCAAAAAAGCGGGGCGAACTGAAGCTTTCTTT. It is translated as CASSKKAGRTEAFF.

The V and J genes are TRBV4-1 and TRBJ1-1; D remains unclear. The CDR3 runs 15 residues. Germline V gene data show CDR1 as MGHRA and CDR2 as YSYEKL. V lost 5 bases and J lost 0, with 13 bases in between. CDR3 DNA: TGCGCCAGCAGCTACCAGACGGGGATGAACACTGAAGCTTTCTTT. This translates into CASSYQTGMNTEAFF.

This clone was picked up one time. The sample contains more than one DNA sequence encoding this CDR3. The chain carries TRBV7-9 and TRBJ1-1, with 8 bases matching TRBD1. Germline CDR1 and CDR2: SEHNR and FQNEAQ (reference sequence). The CDR3 loop spans 14 amino acids. The V gene end was trimmed by 5 bases and the J gene end by 3 bases; junction bases not matched to a gene: 5. This chain's CDR3 is CASSLGQGDTEAFF. CDR3 coding DNA: TGTGCCAGCAGCCTCGGACAGGGTGACACTGAAGCTTTCTTT.

The rearrangement joins TRBV29-1 to TRBJ1-2; 7 nucleotides line up with TRBD1. Germline lookup yields CDR1 SQVTM and CDR2 ANQGSEA. V lost 5 bases, J lost 13 bases, and 10 bases stayed unmatched. CDR3 size: 11 residues. CDR3 DNA sequence: TGCAGCGTTCGGACAGGCTGGGGGCCCACCTTC. It specifies CSVRTGWGPTF.

The CDR3 DNA reads TGTGCCAGCAGCCAAGGTGCGGGGGGAACCTACAATGAGCAGTTCTTC. This encodes CASSQGAGGTYNEQFF. The genes are TRBV4-2 and TRBJ2-1; 8 nucleotides agree with TRBD2. There are 16 residues in the CDR3. The V gene's germline CDR1 is LGHNA and CDR2 YNFKEQ. V shed 1 base and J 2 bases; nucleotides not matched to a gene: 4.

With respect to this clone: The junction and the germline gene differ at one end; a read error may be behind it. This chain links TRBV7-2 with TRBJ1-3; 8 nucleotides match TRBD1. This CDR3 comprises 17 residues. The germline V gene encodes CDR1 SGHTA and CDR2 FQGNSA. CDR3 protein: CASSLAWDRFGGNTIYF. The CDR3 coding sequence is TGTGCCAGCAGCCTAGCGTGGGACAGGTTTGGTGGAAACACCATATATTTT. The full variable domain, its missing parts supplied by reference TRBV7-2 and TRBJ1-3, is GAGVSQSPSNKVTEKGKDVELRCDPISGHTALYWYRQSLGQGLEFLIYFQGNSAPDKSGLPSDRFSAERTGGSVSTLTIQRTQQEDSAVYLCASSLAWDRFGGNTIYFGEGSWLTVV.

This clone was counted a few times. The genes are TRBV9 and TRBJ1-1, with 7 bases that match TRBD1. The CDR3 extends over 14 amino acids. The junction had 5 bases not matched to a gene; V was cut back by 3 bases and J by 3 bases. CDR1 SGDLS and CDR2 YYNGEE come from the germline V gene. In DNA form, the CDR3 reads TGTGCCAGCAGCGGACAGGGTCTCGACACTGAAGCTTTCTTT. Translated: CASSGQGLDTEAFF.

This rearrangement joins TRBV19 to TRBJ2-7; D possibly corresponds to TRBD2 (6 bases). The CDR3 sequence is 16 residues long. The germline CDR1 and CDR2 sequences are LNHDA and SQIVND (reference sequence). With 4 bases removed from V and 2 bases from J, the gap between germline ends came to 18 bases. For the CDR3, the DNA is TGTGCCAGTAGTAGCATTGGGGCAGGGAGGACCTACGAGCAGTACTTC. This translates into CASSSIGAGRTYEQYF.

The chain has TRBV5-1 and TRBJ1-1; 8 bases agree with TRBD1. CDR1 is SGHRS, CDR2 YFSETQ, per germline. With V trimmed by 2 bases and J by 1 base, 13 bases remained unmatched. The CDR3 sequence is 18 residues long. In DNA, the CDR3 is TGCGCCAGCAGCTTACTTCTGCAGGGGGCGCGGAGGAACACTGAAGCTTTCTTT. Amino acid sequence: CASSLLLQGARRNTEAFF.

This chain connects TRBV7-2 to TRBJ1-1; maybe TRBD1 (6 bases). The CDR3 loop spans 14 amino acids. V lost 6 bases, J lost 1 base, and 12 bases lay in between. The germline V gene has CDR1 SGHTA and CDR2 FQGNSA. The CDR3 DNA is TGTGCCAGCAGACGCGGGGGGGCGAACACTGAAGCTTTCTTT. It is translated as CASRRGGANTEAFF.

The V call is TRBV28, the J call TRBJ1-1, with D hard to call. Germline lookup yields CDR1 MDHEN and CDR2 SYDVKM. The V and J ends lost 4 bases and 2 bases respectively, with 5 bases between them. The CDR3 is 12 residues long. CDR3 amino acids: CASSYINTEAFF. The CDR3 DNA reads TGTGCCAGCAGTTATATAAACACTGAAGCTTTCTTT.

The chain has TRBV6-5 and TRBJ2-7, with 7 nucleotides matching TRBD1. Germline CDR1 and CDR2: MNHEY and SVGAGI. This CDR3 has 14 residues. Trimming took 7 bases from V and 2 from J; bases not matched to a gene: 8. CDR3 coding DNA: TGTGCCAGCAAACGGGACAGATTACCCTACGAGCAGTACTTC. It yields the protein CASKRDRLPYEQYF.

This chain links TRBV7-9 with TRBJ2-3, with D perhaps TRBD1 (5 bases). Germline lookup yields CDR1 SEHNR and CDR2 FQNEAQ (reference sequence). Trimming stripped 5 bases from V and 2 bases from J, with 14 bases between. CDR3 size: 15 residues. Here the CDR3 DNA reads TGTGCCAGCAGCCGCACCGCAGGGTCCACAGATACGCAGTATTTT. It yields the protein CASSRTAGSTDTQYF.

V usage is TRBV7-9 and J usage is TRBJ2-6; D is possibly TRBD2 (6 bases). This CDR3 contains 19 residues. With 4 bases removed from V and 0 bases from J, the gap between germline ends came to 19 bases. From germline, CDR1 is SEHNR and CDR2 FQNEAQ (reference sequence). The CDR3 protein is CASSSIGGGSISGANVLTF. In DNA, the CDR3 is TGTGCCAGCAGCTCCATAGGTGGGGGGTCAATCTCTGGGGCCAACGTCCTGACTTTC.

J is TRBJ1-1 and V is TRBV30; unclear D gene. The V end was cut by 5 bases, the J end by 4 bases, with 14 bases between. CDR1 and CDR2 from the germline V gene are GTSNPN and SVGIG (reference sequence). CDR3 length: 13 residues. The CDR3 bases are TGTGCCTGGGGATTAAGGGAGGGCACTGAAGCTTTCTTT. It yields the protein CAWGLREGTEAFF. Using reference TRBV30 and TRBJ1-1 for the parts outside the CDR3, the full variable domain is SQTIHQWPATLVQPVGSPLSLECTVEGTSNPNLYWYRQAAGRGLQLLFYSVGIGQISSEVPQNLSASRPQDRQFILSSKKLLLSDSGFYLCAWGLREGTEAFFGQGTRLTVV.

V gene TRBV15 combines with J gene TRBJ2-7; unclear D gene. This CDR3 is 13 amino acids long. Germline loops: CDR1 LNHNV, CDR2 YYDKDF (reference sequence). V lost 0 bases and J 0 bases, leaving 3 bases between the germline ends. The CDR3 protein is CATSRDYSYEQYF. CDR3 bases: TGTGCCACCAGCAGAGATTACTCCTACGAGCAGTACTTC.

The chain links TRBV5-1 to TRBJ2-1; tentatively, D is TRBD2 (6 bases). CDR1 is SGHRS, CDR2 YFSETQ, per germline. V was trimmed by 2 bases and J by 7 bases, leaving 16 bases between them. The CDR3 has 15 residues. CDR3 sequence reads: CASSLVAGRGNEQFF. The DNA of the CDR3 is TGCGCCAGCAGCTTAGTGGCGGGACGTGGGAATGAGCAGTTCTTC.

The chain couples TRBV14 to TRBJ2-7, with D perhaps matching TRBD2 (6 bases). Trimming shortened V by 0 bases and J by 2 bases, and 23 bases separated the two germline ends. The CDR3 runs 19 residues. CDR1 is SGHDN, CDR2 FVKESK, per germline. The CDR3 loop is CASSQDFPLWGEDPYEQYF. DNA for the CDR3: TGTGCCAGCAGCCAAGATTTTCCCTTGTGGGGGGAGGACCCCTACGAGCAGTACTTC.

The genes are TRBV5-1 and TRBJ2-2; D is uncertain. The germline gives CDR1 SGHRS, CDR2 YFSETQ. The CDR3 extends over 15 amino acids. The V end was cut by 0 bases, the J end by 4 bases, with 10 bases between. In DNA, the CDR3 is TGCGCCAGCAGCTTGGCCCGAGAAATCACCGGGGAGCTGTTTTTT. Amino acid sequence: CASSLAREITGELFF.